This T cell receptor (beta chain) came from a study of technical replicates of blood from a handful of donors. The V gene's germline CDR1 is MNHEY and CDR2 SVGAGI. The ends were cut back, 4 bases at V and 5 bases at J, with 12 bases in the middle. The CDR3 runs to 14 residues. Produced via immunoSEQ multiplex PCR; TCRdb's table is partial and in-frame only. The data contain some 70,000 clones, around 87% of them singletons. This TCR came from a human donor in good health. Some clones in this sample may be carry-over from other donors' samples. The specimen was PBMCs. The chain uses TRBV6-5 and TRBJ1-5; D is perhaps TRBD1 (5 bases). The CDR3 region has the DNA TGTGCCAGCAGTTCTGCAGGGATCTATCAGCCCCAGCATTTT. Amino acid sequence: CASSSAGIYQPQHF.